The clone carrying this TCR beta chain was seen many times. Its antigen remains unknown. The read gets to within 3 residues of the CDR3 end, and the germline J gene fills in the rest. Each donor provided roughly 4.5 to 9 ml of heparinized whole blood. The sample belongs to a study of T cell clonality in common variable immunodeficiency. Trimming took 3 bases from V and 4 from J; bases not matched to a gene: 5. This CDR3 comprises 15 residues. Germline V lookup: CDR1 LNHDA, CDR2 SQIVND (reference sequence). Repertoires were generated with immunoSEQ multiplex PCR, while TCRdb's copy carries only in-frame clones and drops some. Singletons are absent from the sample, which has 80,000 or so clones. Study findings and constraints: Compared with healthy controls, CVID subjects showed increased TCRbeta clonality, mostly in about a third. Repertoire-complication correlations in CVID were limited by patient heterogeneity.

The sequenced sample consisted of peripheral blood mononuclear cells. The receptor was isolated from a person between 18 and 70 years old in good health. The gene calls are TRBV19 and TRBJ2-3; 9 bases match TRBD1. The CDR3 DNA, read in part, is TGTGCCAGTAGTATGAGACAGGGGGACGCAGATACG. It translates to CASSMRQGDADT. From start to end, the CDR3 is CASSMRQGDADTQYF.